The clone carrying this T cell receptor (beta chain) appeared many times. Its target is not known. CDR3 regions of TCR beta were amplified from RNA transcripts. The library came from an HTBI-primed first-round RT-PCR and a second-round multiplex PCR. TCRdb re-called the multiplex PCR reads through MiXCR, storing one row per CDR3 protein. The repertoire consists of fewer than 650,000 distinct CDR3 sequences, with about 24% occurring once and the leading ten covering approximately 7%. Participants with hyperthyroidism, aged 18 to 65, were newly diagnosed with under 2 months' duration. From fresh peripheral blood, 8 to 10 ml in volume, the PBMCs were obtained. This sample was taken from a study of Graves' ophthalmopathy and Graves' hyperthyroidism. Study at large: Peripheral blood was collected at initial diagnosis, before any treatment. Overall study findings and caveats: Classification of ophthalmopathy versus stable hyperthyroidism by a 13-signature model yielded just under 90% sensitivity and around 81% specificity.

V lost 7 bases and J 0 bases, leaving 22 bases between the germline ends. This CDR3 comprises 18 residues. Germline assignment: CDR1 ENHRY and CDR2 SYGVKD. This chain joins TRBV10-3 and TRBJ1-5, with a possible D match to TRBD1 (5 bases). The sequenced sample was peripheral blood. The source of this sequence is a woman aged 18-35 years with stable Graves' hyperthyroidism. Some clones in this sample may be carry-over from other donors' samples. The CDR3 nucleotides are TGTGCCATCACGGAGGAACAGGCAAGAGGTTATAGCAATCAGCCCCAGCATTTT. It is translated as CAITEEQARGYSNQPQHF.